These T cell receptor beta chains were read from a single sample in a study of T cell responses to AZD1222 COVID-19 vaccine. Sequenced by immunoSEQ multiplex PCR; TCRdb stores in-frame clones only, minus some. The data hold some 130,000 clones, with around nine tenths observed a single time. This sample comprised peripheral blood, obtained on day 0 of AZD1222 vaccination. These receptors all come from an adult in good health. Both conserved end residues are part of each CDR3. D genes are given only for firm matches. Rows may omit the clone size; those that give it use once, few, many or a size class.

v_call,d_call,j_call,clone_size,cdr3_aa,cdr3_nt
TRBV7-8,NA,TRBJ2-4,NA,CASSLGLVAKNIQYF,TGTGCCAGCAGCCTAGGACTGGTAGCCAAAAACATTCAGTACTTC
TRBV14,TRBD1,TRBJ2-7,NA,CASSSGQGGFYEQYF,TGTGCCAGCAGCTCAGGACAGGGGGGTTTCTACGAGCAGTACTTC
TRBV24-1,TRBD1,TRBJ1-5,NA,CATSETGTGFRNQPQHF,TGTGCCACCAGTGAAACCGGGACAGGGTTTCGCAATCAGCCCCAGCATTTT
TRBV12-3/TRBV12-4,NA,TRBJ1-5,NA,CASSPVGQPQHF,TGTGCCAGCAGTCCCGTGGGTCAGCCCCAGCATTTT
TRBV5-6,NA,TRBJ1-1,NA,CASSSGLRGADEAFF,TGTGCCAGCAGCTCCGGTTTACGGGGGGCTGATGAAGCTTTCTTT
TRBV11-2,TRBD2,TRBJ2-1,NA,CASSTGLAGGRRNEQFF,TGTGCCAGCAGCACGGGACTAGCGGGAGGGCGGAGGAATGAGCAGTTCTTC
TRBV2,NA,TRBJ2-5,NA,CASSEWVAAETQYF,TGTGCCAGCAGTGAATGGGTAGCTGCGGAGACCCAGTACTTC
TRBV25-1,NA,TRBJ1-2,NA,CASSEYGGGYTF,TGTGCCAGCAGTGAATATGGTGGTGGCTACACCTTC
TRBV11-2,NA,TRBJ2-7,NA,CASSLDPREQYF,TGTGCCAGCAGCTTAGACCCTAGAGAGCAGTACTTC
TRBV12-3/TRBV12-4,NA,TRBJ2-7,NA,CASRGSSYEQYF,TGTGCCAGCAGGGGGAGCTCCTACGAGCAGTACTTC
TRBV14,NA,TRBJ1-1,NA,CASSQVTPDTEAFF,TGTGCCAGCAGCCAAGTGACACCGGACACTGAAGCTTTCTTT
TRBV3-1/TRBV3-2,NA,TRBJ2-1,NA,CASSQSRRNEQFF,TGTGCCAGCAGCCAAAGCAGACGCAATGAGCAGTTCTTC
TRBV2,NA,TRBJ1-5,NA,CASSVSGMGNQPQHF,TGTGCCAGCAGTGTGTCGGGTATGGGCAATCAGCCCCAGCATTTT
TRBV23-1,NA,TRBJ1-4,NA,CASSQLQGPANEKLFF,TGCGCCAGCAGTCAATTACAGGGACCGGCTAATGAAAAACTGTTTTTT
TRBV4-2,NA,TRBJ1-2,NA,CASSQTLGGMNYGYTF,TGTGCCAGCAGCCAGACTTTGGGGGGAATGAACTATGGCTACACCTTC
TRBV14,TRBD1,TRBJ1-6,few,CASSPRQGDSPLHF,TGTGCCAGCAGCCCGCGACAGGGGGATTCACCCCTCCACTTT
TRBV6-2/TRBV6-3,NA,TRBJ2-3,NA,CASGRTGGLSGTQYF,TGTGCCAGCGGCCGGACTGGGGGATTATCTGGTACGCAGTATTTT
TRBV19,TRBD1,TRBJ1-4,NA,CASMGTGRRKLFF,TGTGCCAGTATGGGGACAGGGAGAAGAAAACTGTTTTTT
TRBV30,NA,TRBJ1-3,NA,CAWGKAGPSGNTIYF,TGTGCCTGGGGAAAGGCAGGGCCCTCTGGAAACACCATATATTTT
TRBV3-1/TRBV3-2,NA,TRBJ2-7,NA,CASSPQGGVYEQYF,TGTGCCAGCAGCCCCCAGGGGGGGGTCTACGAGCAGTACTTC
TRBV30,TRBD1,TRBJ1-3,once,CAWMNRGENTIYF,TGTGCCTGGATGAACAGGGGCGAAAACACCATATATTTT
TRBV13,NA,TRBJ1-1,NA,CASSSLGTEAFF,TGTGCCAGCAGCTCTCTAGGAACTGAAGCTTTCTTT
TRBV7-8,NA,TRBJ2-7,few,CASSSKLTIYEQYF,TGTGCCAGCAGCTCAAAATTGACTATCTACGAGCAGTACTTC
TRBV15,NA,TRBJ2-7,NA,CATSTSIGEQYF,TGTGCCACCAGCACCTCAATTGGCGAGCAGTACTTC
TRBV28,NA,TRBJ1-1,NA,CASRETRGTEAFF,TGTGCCAGCAGGGAGACTCGGGGAACTGAAGCTTTCTTT
TRBV13,NA,TRBJ2-2,NA,CASRMQGVFANTGELFF,TGTGCCAGCAGAATGCAGGGAGTCTTCGCGAACACCGGGGAGCTGTTTTTT
TRBV27,TRBD1,TRBJ1-4,NA,CASSPGQGGRANEKLFF,TGTGCCAGCAGTCCGGGACAGGGCGGGAGAGCTAATGAAAAACTGTTTTTT
TRBV19,TRBD1,TRBJ1-3,NA,CASSSGQGSGNTIYF,TGTGCCAGTAGTTCGGGACAGGGGTCTGGAAACACCATATATTTT
TRBV9,TRBD1,TRBJ1-6,NA,CASSETGANSPLHF,TGTGCCAGCAGCGAGACAGGGGCTAATTCACCCCTCCACTTT
TRBV30,NA,TRBJ2-7,NA,CACPGSGSAYEQYF,TGTGCCTGTCCTGGCTCGGGATCGGCCTACGAGCAGTACTTC
TRBV7-2,NA,TRBJ2-2,NA,CASSLAGVGNTGELFF,TGTGCCAGCAGCTTAGCGGGAGTAGGGAACACCGGGGAGCTGTTTTTT
TRBV27,NA,TRBJ2-1,NA,CASSWGQGNEQFF,TGTGCCAGCAGTTGGGGGCAGGGAAATGAGCAGTTCTTC
TRBV6-5,NA,TRBJ1-3,NA,CASSLGGDGNTIYF,TGTGCCAGCAGCTTGGGAGGAGATGGAAACACCATATATTTT
TRBV3-1/TRBV3-2,TRBD1,TRBJ1-2,NA,CASSQPPRGQGYFNYGYTF,TGTGCCAGCAGCCAACCCCCCCGGGGACAGGGCTACTTTAACTATGGCTACACCTTC
TRBV5-8,NA,TRBJ1-5,NA,CASSNRDNQPQHF,TGTGCCAGCTCTAACAGAGACAATCAGCCCCAGCATTTT
TRBV30,TRBD2,TRBJ2-7,NA,CAWVSRLAGVSYEQYF,TGTGCCTGGGTATCCCGACTAGCGGGAGTCTCCTACGAGCAGTACTTC
TRBV28,NA,TRBJ2-5,NA,CASSSDREQETQYF,TGTGCCAGCAGTTCGGACAGAGAACAAGAGACCCAGTACTTC
TRBV19,NA,TRBJ1-6,once,CASSGANNSPLHF,TGTGCCAGTAGTGGGGCGAATAATTCACCCCTCCACTTT
TRBV11-2,NA,TRBJ2-7,NA,CASSLVSGKEQYF,TGTGCCAGCAGCTTAGTTTCAGGGAAGGAGCAGTACTTC
TRBV5-4,NA,TRBJ2-1,NA,CADSLAGRDNEQFF,TGTGCCGACTCCTTGGCGGGGAGAGACAATGAGCAGTTCTTC
TRBV15,NA,TRBJ2-7,NA,CATSRVTGDVYEQYF,TGTGCCACCAGCAGAGTCACCGGGGATGTCTACGAGCAGTACTTC
TRBV20-1,NA,TRBJ2-5,NA,CSAGIAETQYF,TGCAGTGCTGGGATCGCAGAGACCCAGTACTTC
TRBV7-3,TRBD1,TRBJ1-1,NA,CASSLGTGTEAFF,TGTGCCAGCAGCTTAGGGACAGGGACTGAAGCTTTCTTT
TRBV12-3/TRBV12-4,NA,TRBJ1-6,NA,CASSLRAVSPLHF,TGTGCCAGCAGTTTAAGGGCGGTTTCACCCCTCCACTTT
TRBV12-3/TRBV12-4,NA,TRBJ2-7,NA,CASSPTPGEQYF,TGTGCCAGCAGTCCTACCCCTGGCGAGCAGTACTTC
TRBV7-2,NA,TRBJ1-4,NA,CASSSRTANEKLFF,TGTGCCAGCAGCAGCAGGACGGCGAATGAAAAACTGTTTTTT
TRBV27,NA,TRBJ1-4,NA,CASSLGFTNEKLFF,TGTGCCAGCAGTTTAGGTTTTACTAATGAAAAACTGTTTTTT
TRBV11-2,TRBD1,TRBJ1-2,NA,CASTSVRGTGKNYGYTF,TGTGCCAGCACCTCTGTCCGGGGGACAGGGAAGAACTATGGCTACACCTTC
TRBV7-9,NA,TRBJ1-3,NA,CASSLAGAGGTGNTIYF,TGTGCCAGCAGCTTAGCGGGAGCAGGAGGGACTGGAAACACCATATATTTT
TRBV19,TRBD1,TRBJ2-2,NA,CARGPGQGSGDGTGELFF,TGTGCCAGGGGTCCGGGACAGGGGTCAGGGGATGGGACCGGGGAGCTGTTTTTT
TRBV6-5,NA,TRBJ2-1,once,CASSYSTGWEQFF,TGTGCCAGCAGTTACTCGACGGGCTGGGAGCAGTTCTTC
TRBV5-1,NA,TRBJ1-1,NA,CASSAAGAEAFF,TGCGCCAGCAGCGCGGCAGGGGCTGAAGCTTTCTTT
TRBV6-5,NA,TRBJ2-3,NA,CASTRGSDTQYF,TGTGCCAGCACCCGGGGTTCAGATACGCAGTATTTT
TRBV4-1,NA,TRBJ1-6,NA,CASSPGLLSSPLHF,TGCGCCAGCAGCCCGGGATTATTGTCCTCACCCCTCCACTTT